This T cell receptor beta chain is drawn from a study of cytomegalovirus exposure and HLA in healthy donors. Broader study findings: Later, an analysis showed that TCR beta chains associated with HLA were more clonally expanded than others that were equally common.

Of note for this clone: Its specificity is unknown.

CDR3 length: 15 residues. The germline V gene encodes CDR1 MNHNS and CDR2 SASEGT. V dropped 5 bases and J dropped 0; count of bases not matched to a gene: 6. In the PCR, 60 Vbeta and 13 Jbeta primers were used. Generated by immunoSEQ multiplex PCR, the TCRdb table keeps only in-frame clones and is missing some. The sample lists under 150,000 clones, about 71% occurring once. The sequencing sample was made of PBMCs. This sequence was found in a woman aged 55-75 years in good health and CMV-seropositive. V usage is TRBV6-1 and J usage is TRBJ1-1; TRBD1 matches at 7 bases. The CDR3: CASSNGQVMNTEAFF. CDR3 sequence (DNA): TGTGCCAGCAGTAATGGACAGGTAATGAACACTGAAGCTTTCTTT.